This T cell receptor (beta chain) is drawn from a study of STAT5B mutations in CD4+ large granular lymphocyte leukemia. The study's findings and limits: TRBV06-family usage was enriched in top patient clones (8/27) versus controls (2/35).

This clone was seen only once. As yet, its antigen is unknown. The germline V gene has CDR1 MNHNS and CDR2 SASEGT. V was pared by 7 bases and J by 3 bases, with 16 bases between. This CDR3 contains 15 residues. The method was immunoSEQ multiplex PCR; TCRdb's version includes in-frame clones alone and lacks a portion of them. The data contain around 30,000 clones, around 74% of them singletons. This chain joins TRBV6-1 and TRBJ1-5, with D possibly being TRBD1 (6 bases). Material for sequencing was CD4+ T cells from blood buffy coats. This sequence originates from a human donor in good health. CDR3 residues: CASKEYTGYNQPQHF. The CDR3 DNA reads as TGTGCCAGCAAGGAATATACAGGGTACAATCAGCCCCAGCATTTT.